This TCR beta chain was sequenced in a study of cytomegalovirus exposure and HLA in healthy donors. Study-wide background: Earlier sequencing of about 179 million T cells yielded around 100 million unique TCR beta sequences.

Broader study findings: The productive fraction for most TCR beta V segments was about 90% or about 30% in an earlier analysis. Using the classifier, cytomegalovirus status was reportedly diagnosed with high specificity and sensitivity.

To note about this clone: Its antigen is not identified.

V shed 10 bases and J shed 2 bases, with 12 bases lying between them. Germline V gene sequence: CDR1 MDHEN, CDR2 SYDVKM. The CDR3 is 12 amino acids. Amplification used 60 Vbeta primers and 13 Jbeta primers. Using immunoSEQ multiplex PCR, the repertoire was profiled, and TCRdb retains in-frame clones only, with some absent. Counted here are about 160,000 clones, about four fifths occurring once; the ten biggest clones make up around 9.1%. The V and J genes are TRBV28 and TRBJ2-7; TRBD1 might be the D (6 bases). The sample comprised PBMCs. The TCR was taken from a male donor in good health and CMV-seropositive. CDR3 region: CATTGTPYEQYF. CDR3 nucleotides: TGTGCCACAACGGGGACACCCTACGAGCAGTACTTC. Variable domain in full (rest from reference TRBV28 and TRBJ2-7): DVKVTQSSRYLVKRTGEKVFLECVQDMDHENMFWYRQDPGLGLRLIYFSYDVKMKEKGDIPEGYSVSREKKERFSLILESASTNQTSMYLCATTGTPYEQYFGPGTRLTVT.